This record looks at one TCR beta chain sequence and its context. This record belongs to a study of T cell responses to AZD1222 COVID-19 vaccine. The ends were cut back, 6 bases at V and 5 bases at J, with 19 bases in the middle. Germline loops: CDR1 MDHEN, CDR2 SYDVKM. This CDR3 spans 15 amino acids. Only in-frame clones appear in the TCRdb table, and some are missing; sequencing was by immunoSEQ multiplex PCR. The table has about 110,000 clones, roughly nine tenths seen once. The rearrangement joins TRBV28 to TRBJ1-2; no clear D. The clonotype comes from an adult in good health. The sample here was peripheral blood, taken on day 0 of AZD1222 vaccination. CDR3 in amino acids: CASSSLAGASYGYTF. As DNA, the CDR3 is TGTGCCAGCAGCTCTCTGGCGGGCGCGTCTTATGGCTACACCTTC.